This entry describes one T cell receptor beta chain. The antigen remains unidentified. This entry is derived from a study of vaccination and CD4 T cells after COVID-19. Study overall: Each control culture was treated with a CEFX pool, an HIV-1 Nef pool, or no peptide.

The V gene's germline CDR1 is MNHEY and CDR2 SMNVEV (reference sequence). Trimming took off 7 bases at V and 1 base at J, with 24 bases between the two ends. The CDR3 extends over 18 amino acids. Described treatment: approximately 11-day PBMC culture with coronavirus spike peptide pools or control peptides (ViraFEST assay). CD4+ T cells that had been cultured provided DNA sequenced with the Oncomine TCR Beta short-read assay. DNA came from CD4+ T cells after culture. TCRdb re-called the PCR reads with MiXCR, one entry per CDR3 protein. Among 20,000 or so distinct CDR3 sequences listed, 55% to 60% were seen once.

The TCR originated in a human donor who had recovered from COVID-19. This chain joins TRBV27 and TRBJ2-3; tentative D call: TRBD2 (6 bases). Sample: CD4+ T cells from blood, cultured in vitro. This chain's CDR3 is CASKQRILAQIRTDTQYF. In nucleotides, the CDR3 is TGTGCCAGCAAGCAGCGCATACTAGCACAGATCCGCACAGATACGCAGTATTTT.